This entry describes one TCR beta chain. In germline, CDR1 is SGHAT, CDR2 FQNNGV. Trimming removed 1 base from V and 1 base from J; junction bases left unmatched: 11. CDR3 length: 19 amino acids. Treg sorting used a CD4+CD25+CD127-/low gate. Full-length variable regions came from constant-region reverse primers plus semi-nested Nested Universal Primer A PCR. Each CDR3 protein gets one entry after TCRdb re-called the 5' RACE reads with MiXCR. The sample has 52,000 or so distinct CDR3 sequences, around 21% seen once. The sample taken for sequencing was tumor-infiltrating Tregs sorted from the breast tumor. The clonotype was recovered from a female donor with breast cancer. This chain uses TRBV11-2 with TRBJ2-5, with TRBD2 matching 11 bases. The CDR3, as DNA: TGTGCCAGCAGCTTAGTGTCGACTAGCGGGGCCCAGAGCCAAGAGACCCAGTACTTC. It codes for CASSLVSTSGAQSQETQYF.